This TCR beta chain came from a study of T cell repertoires in cytomegalovirus infection. General observations from the study: CMV carriers having the relevant HLA were flagged by cumulative public TCR beta family frequency.

Germline assignment: CDR1 MNHEY and CDR2 SMNVEV (reference sequence). The CDR3 is made up of 15 amino acids. V lost 3 bases, J lost 6 bases, and 7 bases stayed unmatched. The sample holds a few counts of this clonotype. What it binds is not known. TCRdb ran MiXCR on the reads and lists one entry per CDR3 protein. This sample yields about 740,000 distinct CDR3 sequences, of which about a third are seen a single time; 2.8% belongs to the top ten. The receptor was derived from a human donor in good health (CMV status not recorded). Some clones in this sample may be carry-over from other donors' samples. The chain combines TRBV27 with TRBJ2-5; TRBD2 matches 10 bases. Sequencing was performed on PBMCs. The CDR3 DNA follows: TGTGCCAGCAGTTTCGCGACTAGCGGGTCCCAGACCCAGTACTTC. It is translated as CASSFATSGSQTQYF.